This entry lists 14 T cell receptor beta chains sequenced from one sample in a study of breast tumors, draining lymph nodes, adjacent tissues. TCRdb reanalysed the multiplex PCR reads using MiXCR and keeps one entry per CDR3 protein. The table records more than 250,000 distinct CDR3 sequences, more than 30% of them present only once. Breast cancer patients provided tissue from their axillary draining lymph nodes. Material: axillary lymph node tissue. Receptors originate from a female donor with breast cancer. Some clones in this sample may be carry-over from other donors' samples.

In its sample, this clonotype was seen many times. The chain joins TRBV19 to TRBJ2-2; D remains ambiguous. The CDR3 is made up of 14 amino acids. Between the trimmed V and J ends, which lost 6 bases and 4 bases, there was a span of 12 bases. Germline values: CDR1 LNHDA, CDR2 SQIVND (reference sequence). CDR3 sequence: CASRMEKITGELFF. CDR3 bases: TGTGCCAGTAGGATGGAAAAAATCACCGGGGAGCTGTTTTTT.

In DNA form, the CDR3 reads TGTGCCAGCAGTCAGAAACTGAACACTGAAGCTTTCTTT. It specifies CASSQKLNTEAFF. The rearrangement links TRBV6-6 to TRBJ1-1, with unresolved D. V was pared by 5 bases and J by 0 bases, with 7 bases between. The germline CDR1 and CDR2 sequences are MNHNY and SVGAGI (reference sequence). The CDR3 extends over 13 amino acids.

This clonotype was picked up a small number of times. The gene calls are TRBV18 and TRBJ2-7, with no clear D. The CDR3 loop spans 14 amino acids. The V gene lost 0 bases and the J gene lost 3 bases, with 9 bases spanning the gap. Germline lookup yields CDR1 KGHSH and CDR2 LQKENI. As DNA, the CDR3 is TGTGCCAGCTCACCACCCTCTGTCGTCTACGAGCAGTACTTC. Amino acids: CASSPPSVVYEQYF.

This clonotype showed up many times. V gene TRBV7-6 combines with J gene TRBJ2-1; either TRBD1 or TRBD2 may fit D (5 bases each). V was cut by 1 base and J by 4 bases, with 14 bases left in between. The CDR3 length is 16 residues. The germline CDR1 and CDR2 sequences are SGHVS and FNYEAQ. CDR3 DNA: TGTGCCAGCAGCTTAGGGTTGAGGGGAGAGTACAATGAGCAGTTCTTC. It translates to CASSLGLRGEYNEQFF. Together with reference TRBV7-6 and TRBJ2-1, the CDR3 gives the full variable domain: GAGVSQSPRYKVTKRGQDVALRCDPISGHVSLYWYRQALGQGPEFLTYFNYEAQQDKSGLPNDRFSAERPEGSISTLTIQRTEQRDSAMYRCASSLGLRGEYNEQFFGPGTRLTVL.

The table lists this clonotype with many counts. The chain couples TRBV19 to TRBJ2-1; TRBD2 is a possible D gene (6 bases). V was clipped by 5 bases and J by 7 bases, with 15 bases between them. The germline V gene encodes CDR1 LNHDA and CDR2 SQIVND (reference sequence). The CDR3 totals 14 residues. The CDR3 loop is CASSVGGIGNEQFF. In DNA, the CDR3 is TGTGCCAGTAGTGTTGGCGGGATAGGGAATGAGCAGTTCTTC.

This clonotype was seen repeatedly, ten times or more. This chain uses TRBV10-3 with TRBJ1-6; 11 bases are a match to TRBD1. The CDR3 spans 14 residues. From germline, CDR1 is ENHRY and CDR2 SYGVKD. Losses at the gene ends were 10 bases for V and 5 bases for J; bases not matched to a gene: 4. DNA of the CDR3: TGTGCCAACCGGGACAGGGGGAATAATTCACCCCTCCACTTT. This translates into CANRDRGNNSPLHF.

This clonotype has a handful of counts. J is TRBJ2-7 and V is TRBV6-6, with a tentative D call TRBD2 (6 bases). Per the germline V gene, CDR1 is MNHNY and CDR2 is SVGAGI (reference sequence). V shed 5 bases and J shed 1 base, with 15 bases lying between them. The CDR3 is 15 residues long. The CDR3 DNA is TGTGCCAGCAGTCCCCTGTGGGAGGTTTCCTACGAGCAGTACTTC. This encodes CASSPLWEVSYEQYF.

This rearrangement joins TRBV19 to TRBJ1-5; possible D gene TRBD1, 6 bases. V lost 5 bases, J lost 2 bases, and 13 bases lay in between. This CDR3 comprises 15 residues. CDR1 and CDR2 (germline): LNHDA, SQIVND (reference sequence). The CDR3 DNA sequence: TGTGCCAGTAGTGTGAGGGGGAGTCGCAATCAGCCCCAGCATTTT. This codes for CASSVRGSRNQPQHF.

Concerning this clonotype itself: One end of the junction varies from germline; a read error may be responsible. The CDR3 reads CASSEILVGTGGLFF. CDR3 DNA sequence: TGTGCCAGCAGTGAAATCTTGGTAGGCACCGGGGGGCTGTTTTTT. This chain links TRBV2 with TRBJ2-2; the D gene is possibly TRBD2 (6 bases). The CDR3 sequence is 15 residues long. Germline-derived CDR1 and CDR2 are SNHLY and FYNNEI.

This clonotype was observed at least ten times. The chain joins TRBV20-1 to TRBJ2-7, with 7 bases that match TRBD1. The CDR3 is 12 residues long. Germline V gene data show CDR1 as DFQATT and CDR2 as SNEGSKA (reference sequence). Losses at the gene ends were 6 bases for V and 3 bases for J; bases not matched to a gene: 5. The CDR3, as DNA: TGCAGTGCCCCCCGGGACAGCTACGAGCAGTACTTC. Its translation is CSAPRDSYEQYF.

A word on this clonotype: At one end the junction does not follow the germline gene, possibly because of a read error. The rearrangement uses TRBV9 and TRBJ2-3, with 11 bases lining up with TRBD2. Looked up from germline, CDR1 is SGDLS and CDR2 is YYNGEE. There are 17 residues in the CDR3. The CDR3 region is CANSASTSGSATDTQYF. In DNA form, the CDR3 reads TGTGCCAACAGCGCGTCAACTAGCGGGAGTGCCACAGATACGCAGTATTTT.

This clonotype was counted at least ten times. The CDR3 sequence: CASGLARQASTDTQYF. DNA of the CDR3: TGTGCTAGTGGTTTGGCAAGACAGGCTAGCACAGATACGCAGTATTTT. The chain joins TRBV12-5 to TRBJ2-3, with D possibly TRBD1 on 6 matching bases. The length of the CDR3 is 16 residues. V gave up 1 base and J gave up 0 bases, with 11 bases separating them. The germline V gene has CDR1 LGHNT and CDR2 FRNRAP.

Remarks on this clonotype: A much larger clone is a single base away; this may be a read error. The genes are TRBV11-3 and TRBJ2-3, with 10 bases identical to TRBD2. This CDR3 is built from 16 residues. From germline, CDR1 is SGHNT and CDR2 YENEEA. J was trimmed by 2 bases and V by 5 bases; bases with no gene match: 7. The CDR3 bases are TGTGCCAGCAGCCCGAGGCTAGCGGGGGCCACAGATACGCAGTATTTT. Amino acid sequence: CASSPRLAGATDTQYF.

This clonotype has a count of ten or more. The chain links TRBV11-2 to TRBJ2-1; 9 bases are shared with TRBD2. V trimming: 5 bases; J trimming: 10 bases; junction bases outside the gene matches: 18. The CDR3 loop spans 17 amino acids. Looked up from germline, CDR1 is SGHAT and CDR2 is FQNNGV. CDR3 coding DNA: TGTGCCAGCAGCCTACGAGGGGCGGGAGGGCCGGGGGGAGAGCAGTTCTTC. Amino acids: CASSLRGAGGPGGEQFF. Using reference TRBV11-2 and TRBJ2-1 for the parts outside the CDR3, the full variable domain is EAGVAQSPRYKIIEKRQSVAFWCNPISGHATLYWYQQILGQGPKLLIQFQNNGVVDDSQLPKDRFSAERLKGVDSTLKIQPAKLEDSAVYLCASSLRGAGGPGGEQFFGPGTRLTVL.